This entry lists 14 T cell receptor beta chains sequenced from one sample in a study of blood T cells in healthy people across ages. A second PCR, run for roughly 7 to 11 cycles, used a sample-barcoded 5' primer plus a J-beta primer mix. TCRdb used MiXCR to reprocess the 5' RACE reads, holding one entry per CDR3 protein. The sample includes 660,000 or so distinct CDR3 sequences, around 54% seen only once; the top ten take approximately 37%. The sample consisted of blood. The receptor set was obtained from a man aged 60 to 75 in good health.

The J gene is TRBJ2-7, the V gene TRBV5-1, with 9 bases that match TRBD1. Germline CDR1 is SGHRS and CDR2 is YFSETQ. The CDR3 runs to 16 residues. The ends lost 0 bases at V and 0 bases at J; junction bases unmatched: 4. The CDR3 coding sequence is TGCGCCAGCAGCTTGGGAGGGACAGGGACCTCCTACGAGCAGTACTTC. Translating gives CASSLGGTGTSYEQYF.

V gene TRBV20-1 combines with J gene TRBJ2-7, with 15 bases that match TRBD2. This CDR3 has 17 amino acids. Germline values: CDR1 DFQATT, CDR2 SNEGSKA (reference sequence). V lost 3 bases to trimming and J lost 2 bases; unmatched junction nucleotides: 8. DNA for the CDR3: TGCAGTGCTAGGGCGGGACTAGCGGGGGGACACCCCTACGAGCAGTACTTC. Protein product: CSARAGLAGGHPYEQYF.

The genes are TRBV11-2 and TRBJ2-7, with D possibly being TRBD1 (5 bases). Germline V gene lookup returns CDR1 SGHAT and CDR2 FQNNGV. V gave up 2 bases and J gave up 0 bases, with 14 bases separating them. This CDR3 region has 16 residues. The CDR3 nucleotides read TGTGCCAGCAGCTTAAGAGGTCAGGGTTTCTCCTACGAGCAGTACTTC. As protein: CASSLRGQGFSYEQYF.

The V gene is TRBV12-3 or TRBV12-4, the J gene TRBJ2-7, with D possibly matching TRBD1 (6 bases). The V end was cut by 6 bases, the J end by 0 bases, with 12 bases between. This CDR3 has 14 amino acids. CDR3 sequence (DNA): TGTGCCAGCAGGCCTACAGGGCACTCCTACGAGCAGTACTTC. As protein: CASRPTGHSYEQYF.

The J gene is TRBJ2-1, the V gene TRBV6-5, with 14 positions matching TRBD2. The trim removed 6 bases at V and 9 bases at J, leaving 4 bases unmatched. Germline loops: CDR1 MNHEY, CDR2 SVGAGI. The CDR3 length is 14 residues. The CDR3 sequence: CASRRTSGGPEQFF. For the CDR3, the DNA is TGTGCCAGCAGAAGGACTAGCGGGGGGCCTGAGCAGTTCTTC.

The chain recombines TRBV5-1 with TRBJ1-1; D is undetermined. CDR3 length equals 14 residues. Germline V CDR1 and CDR2: SGHRS, YFSETQ. Trimming took off 3 bases at V and 0 bases at J, with 9 bases between the two ends. The CDR3 DNA is TGCGCCAGCAGCTCTATGACGGTGAACACTGAAGCTTTCTTT. Translation: CASSSMTVNTEAFF.

In its sample, this clonotype was seen a few times. The V call is TRBV5-1, the J call TRBJ2-1; unclear D gene. Near its end, the DNA agrees better with TRBJ2-7, so the J call may be wrong. The CDR3 consists of 15 residues. The germline V gene has CDR1 SGHRS and CDR2 YFSETQ. The CDR3 protein is CASSSETLSYNEQYF. The CDR3 DNA is TGCGCCAGCAGCTCGGAAACCCTCTCCTACAATGAGCAGTACTTC.

The chain combines TRBV20-1 with TRBJ2-1, with 7 bases matching TRBD1. The CDR3 spans 13 residues. In germline, CDR1 is DFQATT, CDR2 SNEGSKA (reference sequence). The CDR3 DNA reads as TGCAGCGTTACGACAGGGAGAAACAATGAGCAGTTCTTC. Translated, it gives CSVTTGRNNEQFF.

The chain carries TRBV20-1 and TRBJ2-4; possible D gene TRBD2, 6 bases. Gene TRBJ2-7 matches the end of the DNA better, so the J call may be wrong. Germline loops: CDR1 DFQATT, CDR2 SNEGSKA (reference sequence). The CDR3 is made up of 12 amino acids. The CDR3 sequence is CSARSGALEQYF. The DNA for the CDR3 is TGCAGTGCTAGATCGGGAGCGCTCGAGCAGTACTTC.

The sample holds a few counts of this clonotype. The genes are TRBV6-5 and TRBJ2-7; 7 nucleotides align to TRBD1. CDR1 MNHEY and CDR2 SVGAGI come from the germline V gene. Unmatched junction bases numbered 15, after V lost 0 bases and J lost 7 bases. The length of the CDR3 is 17 residues. CDR3 nucleotide sequence: TGTGCCAGCAGTTACTCGACAGGGTCCCAGGTGTTGCGTGAGCAGTACTTC. Translated, it gives CASSYSTGSQVLREQYF.

This clonotype has a handful of counts. The V and J genes are TRBV5-6 and TRBJ2-5; TRBD2 agrees at 7 bases. This CDR3 has 15 residues. Germline values: CDR1 SGHDT, CDR2 YYEEEE. The trim removed 2 bases at V and 1 base at J, leaving 5 bases unmatched. The CDR3 region is CASSLGGSVQETQYF. CDR3 bases: TGTGCCAGCAGCTTAGGCGGGAGCGTCCAAGAGACCCAGTACTTC.

V usage is TRBV6-5 and J usage is TRBJ1-1; the match to TRBD1 covers 7 bases. This CDR3 region has 14 residues. The junction had 5 bases not matched to a gene; V was cut back by 2 bases and J by 5 bases. Germline CDR1 MNHEY, CDR2 SVGAGI. The CDR3 nucleotides read TGTGCCAGCAGTTACGAGGGGGCCACGACTGAAGCTTTCTTT. This translates into CASSYEGATTEAFF.

The chain employs TRBV20-1 and TRBJ1-2; tentative D call: TRBD1 (5 bases). Trimming removed 4 bases from V and 4 bases from J, with 13 bases in between. Germline CDR1 reads DFQATT; CDR2 reads SNEGSKA (reference sequence). The CDR3 extends over 13 amino acids. The CDR3 sequence is CSATPGTLYGYTF. Written as DNA, the CDR3 is TGCAGTGCTACCCCAGGGACGCTCTATGGCTACACCTTC.

A remark on this clonotype: This clone may be a read error of a much larger clone one base away. The chain recombines TRBV6-1 with TRBJ2-7; 8 positions agree with TRBD1. The V gene's germline CDR1 is MNHNS and CDR2 SASEGT. CDR3 length equals 15 residues. CDR3 in DNA: TGTGCCTGCAGTGAACTAGGACGAAACAGGGGGGAGCAGTACTTC. It specifies CACSELGRNRGEQYF.